One sample yielded the 4 T cell receptor beta chains listed below, sequenced in a study of blood T cells in healthy people across ages. Combining a sample-barcoded 5' primer with a J-beta primer mix, a second PCR ran for 7 to 11 cycles. TCRdb reprocessed the 5' RACE reads with MiXCR, giving one entry per CDR3 protein. The sample contains 1 million or so distinct CDR3 sequences, under 30% of which appear only once. Another study also made use of these data, one on T cells of mothers and their children.

Sequencing was done on a sample of blood. Receptor source: a girl aged 2-10 years in good health.

This chain connects TRBV4-2 to TRBJ2-5, with 10 bases identical to TRBD2. The germline V gene encodes CDR1 LGHNA and CDR2 YNFKEQ. The CDR3 totals 16 residues. The V segment lost 4 bases and the J segment 5 bases; nucleotides outside the gene matches: 10. The CDR3 here is CASSRILAGPAETQYF. In nucleotides, the CDR3 is TGTGCCAGCAGCCGTATACTAGCGGGGCCAGCTGAGACCCAGTACTTC.

With regard to this clonotype: At one of its ends the junction is not consistent with the germline gene, which may arise from a read error. V usage is TRBV29-1 and J usage is TRBJ2-5; no reliable D call. Germline values: CDR1 SQVTM, CDR2 ANQGSEA. CDR3 length: 12 amino acids. The CDR3 bases are TGCAGCGTTGTACCGGGTCAAGAGACCCAGCACTTC. Protein product: CSVVPGQETQHF.

As concerns this clonotype: One junction end does not reproduce the germline sequence, and a read error may be involved. J is TRBJ1-1 and V is TRBV4-2; no firm D call. The CDR3 loop spans 16 amino acids. Looked up from germline, CDR1 is LGHNA and CDR2 is YNFKEQ. CDR3 coding DNA: TGTGCCAGCAGCCACCTCCCGAGGCAGCAAGTCACTGAGGCTTTCTTT. Protein: CASSHLPRQQVTEAFF.

A few counts support this clonotype. V gene TRBV6-6 combines with J gene TRBJ2-5; D not resolved. Germline assignment: CDR1 MNHNY and CDR2 SVGAGI (reference sequence). The CDR3 runs 13 residues. The V gene lost 1 base and the J gene lost 5 bases, with 8 bases spanning the gap. The DNA of the CDR3 is TGTGCCAGCAGTTACTGGACGGAGGAGACCCAGTACTTC. It specifies CASSYWTEETQYF.